This paragraph covers one T cell receptor (beta chain) sequence. Some clones are missing from TCRdb's copy, which holds only in-frame ones; the method was immunoSEQ multiplex PCR. Seen here are fewer than 300,000 clones, 83% observed once, and the top ten hold approximately 6%. These data come from a study of blood T cell repertoires in COVID-19. CDR3 length equals 12 residues. V was cut by 3 bases and J by 4 bases, with 6 bases left in between. The germline gives CDR1 SGDLS, CDR2 YYNGEE. Sample: peripheral blood. This chain joins TRBV9 and TRBJ2-3; TRBD2 might be the D (6 bases). This TCR came from a man of 80 years or more with acute or convalescent COVID-19. The CDR3 coding sequence is TGTGCCAGCAGCGGACTAGCAGATACGCAGTATTTT. Residues: CASSGLADTQYF.